This is a list of T cell receptor beta chains from one sample in a study of blood T cell repertoires in COVID-19. Profiling relied on immunoSEQ multiplex PCR, and the TCRdb table lists in-frame clones only, not all of them. The sample carries some 150,000 clones, 80% to 90% recorded once. The sample was PBMCs or T cells enriched from blood (not recorded which). All receptors come from a woman in her forties or fifties in a cohort exposed to, infected with or recovered from COVID-19 (not recorded which). The CDR3 runs from the conserved cysteine through the conserved F or W. Each record gives: D gene, J gene, clone size, V gene, CDR3 DNA, CDR3 protein. The D gene is left open where the match is weak. A clone size is listed for some rows: how often the clone was seen (once, few, many), or a class if it is expanded.

>NA|TRBJ2-5|NA|TRBV4-3
TGCGCCAGCAGCCAAGATATCACGGGGGGCATACAAGAGACCCAGTACTTC
CASSQDITGGIQETQYF
>TRBD1|TRBJ1-4|once|TRBV11-2
TGTGCCAGCAGCCCGACAGGGTTTAATGAAAAACTGTTTTTT
CASSPTGFNEKLFF
>NA|TRBJ2-7|NA|TRBV11-2
TGTGCCAGCAGCCTGGCGGTCTACGAGCAGTACTTC
CASSLAVYEQYF
>TRBD1|TRBJ2-2|NA|TRBV19
TGTGCCAGTAGTTTATACCGGGACAGCGCGAACACCGGGGAGCTGTTTTTT
CASSLYRDSANTGELFF
>TRBD1|TRBJ1-6|NA|TRBV9
TGTGCCAGCAGCGCCGACAGGGCCGTTGGCTTGCGCAATTCACCCCTCCACTTT
CASSADRAVGLRNSPLHF
>TRBD1|TRBJ1-1|NA|TRBV19
TGTGCCAGTAGAAAACCGGGACAGGGCCCTGAAGCTTTCTTT
CASRKPGQGPEAFF
>TRBD2|TRBJ2-3|NA|TRBV27
TGTGCCAGCAGCGCGTTACCGGGACTAGAGTTCACAGATACGCAGTATTTT
CASSALPGLEFTDTQYF
>NA|TRBJ1-2|NA|TRBV24-1
TGTGCCACCAGTGATCCCTCCTCCCCACAGACAGGTGATCGCTATGGCTACACCTTC
CATSDPSSPQTGDRYGYTF
>TRBD2|TRBJ2-3|NA|TRBV4-1
TGCGCCAGCAGCCTTCGGACTAGCGGGGGCCAGAGCACAGATACGCAGTATTTT
CASSLRTSGGQSTDTQYF
>NA|TRBJ1-6|NA|TRBV6-2/TRBV6-3
TGTGCCAGCAGCGGACAATGGGATAATTCACCCCTCCACTTT
CASSGQWDNSPLHF
>TRBD1|TRBJ1-2|NA|TRBV28
TGTGCCAGCAGTAAGGGGACAGGGGGCGGCTATGGCTACACCTTC
CASSKGTGGGYGYTF
>TRBD2|TRBJ2-1|NA|TRBV10-1
TGCGCCAGCAGTGCCACTAGCGGGACACGAAATGAGCAGTTCTTC
CASSATSGTRNEQFF
>NA|TRBJ2-1|NA|TRBV5-1
TGCGCCAGCAGCTTAGACCAAGGGGGCTCCTACAATGAGCAGTTCTTC
CASSLDQGGSYNEQFF
>NA|TRBJ2-1|NA|TRBV7-2
TGTGCCAGCAGCTTAGCGGCGGGACGGAGAAACAATGAGCAGTTCTTC
CASSLAAGRRNNEQFF
>NA|TRBJ2-7|NA|TRBV27
TGTGCCAGCAGTACCTCCCGGGACACCTACGAGCAGTACTTC
CASSTSRDTYEQYF
>NA|TRBJ2-2|few|TRBV3-1/TRBV3-2
TGTGCCAGCAGCCGATTCCGGGACTTAAACACCGGGGAGCTGTTTTTT
CASSRFRDLNTGELFF
>TRBD2|TRBJ2-3|NA|TRBV2
TGTGCCAGCAGTTACGGACTAGCGGGAGCAGGGGATACGCAGTATTTT
CASSYGLAGAGDTQYF
>TRBD1|TRBJ1-1|NA|TRBV19
TGTGCCAGTAGTACGAGACAGGGGACTGAAGCTTTCTTT
CASSTRQGTEAFF
>NA|TRBJ1-6|once|TRBV20-1
TGCAGTGCTAGTGGACAAGATAATTCACCCCTCCACTTT
CSASGQDNSPLHF
>NA|TRBJ2-1|NA|TRBV5-4
TGTGCCAGCAGCTTGGGTGGTACAGGCTATGAGCAGTTCTTC
CASSLGGTGYEQFF
>NA|TRBJ2-7|NA|TRBV18
TGTGCCAGCTCACCACCGGATAGGCCTAGGAGCGAGCAGTACTTC
CASSPPDRPRSEQYF
>NA|TRBJ2-3|NA|TRBV29-1
TGCAGCGTACAGGCCGCGGGCACAGATACGCAGTATTTT
CSVQAAGTDTQYF
>TRBD1|TRBJ2-7|once|TRBV27
TGTGCCAGCAGTAACGAACAGGGGTTAAGCTACGAGCAGTACTTC
CASSNEQGLSYEQYF
>NA|TRBJ1-1|NA|TRBV27
TGTGCCAGCAGTTGGGAGGGTGGGAACACTGAAGCTTTCTTT
CASSWEGGNTEAFF
>TRBD2|TRBJ2-5|few|TRBV9
TGTGCCAGCAGCGGTAGCGGGATGGAGACCCAGTACTTC
CASSGSGMETQYF
>NA|TRBJ2-7|NA|TRBV27
TGTGCCAGCAGCTATGAACAGGGTTCGATCTACGAGCAGTACTTC
CASSYEQGSIYEQYF
>TRBD2|TRBJ2-5|NA|TRBV11-2
TGTGCCAGCAGCTTAGGGGCGGGAGGGGACCAAGAGACCCAGTACTTC
CASSLGAGGDQETQYF
>NA|TRBJ1-5|NA|TRBV27
TGTGCCAGCAGTAAGGTCCCCACAGGCCAGCCCCAGCATTTT
CASSKVPTGQPQHF
>NA|TRBJ2-3|NA|TRBV9
TGTGCCAGCAGCGTAGCTACCACAGATACGCAGTATTTT
CASSVATTDTQYF
>NA|TRBJ2-1|once|TRBV11-2
TGTGCCAGCAGCTTTAGTAGAGCGGGCAGGAATGAGCAGTTCTTC
CASSFSRAGRNEQFF
>TRBD1|TRBJ1-1|NA|TRBV5-6
TGTGCCAGCAGACAGACAGGGGTAAGCACGAACACTGAAGCTTTCTTT
CASRQTGVSTNTEAFF
>NA|TRBJ2-7|NA|TRBV14
TGTGCCAGCAGCCAAGGGACTCTTTCCTCCTACGAGCAGTACTTC
CASSQGTLSSYEQYF
>NA|TRBJ2-7|NA|TRBV5-5
TGTGCCAGCAGCTCTCACCGACAGGTTTCCTACGAGCAGTACTTC
CASSSHRQVSYEQYF
>NA|TRBJ1-5|NA|TRBV5-4
TGTGCCAGCAGCATGGGTGGGGCTTCAGGTGGTCAGCCCCAGCATTTT
CASSMGGASGGQPQHF